The 15 T cell receptor beta chains below all came from one sample that was sequenced in a study of OX40 agonist ivuxolimab in advanced cancers. Sequenced by immunoSEQ multiplex PCR; TCRdb stores in-frame clones only, minus some. The sample shows 70,000 or so clones, about 82% of them seen only once. The sample in question was CD4+ or CD8+ T cells sorted from blood, obtained in a trial of the OX40 agonist ivuxolimab. These receptors came from an adult with an advanced solid tumor such as melanoma, head and neck, liver or kidney cancer.

The V and J genes are TRBV10-3 and TRBJ2-3, with 7 bases that match TRBD1. CDR1 is ENHRY and CDR2 is SYGVKD in the germline V gene. The CDR3 has 13 amino acids. The V segment lost 8 bases and the J segment 2 bases; nucleotides outside the gene matches: 4. The CDR3 protein is CAIGTDATDTQYF. CDR3 bases: TGTGCCATCGGGACAGACGCCACAGATACGCAGTATTTT.

The rearrangement links TRBV7-2 to TRBJ1-1; 8 nucleotides align to TRBD1. CDR1 is SGHTA and CDR2 is FQGNSA in the germline V gene. The ends lost 4 bases at V and 3 bases at J; junction bases unmatched: 10. The CDR3 sequence is 16 residues long. The CDR3, as DNA: TGTGCCAGCAGCTCCTTCCCCAGGGGGCGATACACTGAAGCTTTCTTT. This encodes CASSSFPRGRYTEAFF.

The chain has TRBV10-3 and TRBJ1-1; a weak D match, TRBD1 (5 bases). Per the germline V gene, CDR1 is ENHRY and CDR2 is SYGVKD. With 2 bases removed from V and 1 base from J, the gap between germline ends came to 17 bases. The CDR3 length is 17 residues. The CDR3 DNA follows: TGTGCCATCAGTGAGAGGGCGGGGGTAGCAGGGAACACTGAAGCTTTCTTT. Amino acid sequence: CAISERAGVAGNTEAFF.

The J gene is TRBJ2-1, the V gene TRBV19; D is perhaps TRBD2 (6 bases). Germline CDR1 LNHDA, CDR2 SQIVND (reference sequence). V dropped 5 bases and J dropped 0 bases, with 14 bases sitting between them. CDR3 size: 16 residues. The CDR3 DNA reads as TGTGCCAGTAGTTTACTTCTTAGCGGCTCCTACAATGAGCAGTTCTTC. The encoded protein is CASSLLLSGSYNEQFF.

This chain joins TRBV9 and TRBJ2-7, with a possible D match to TRBD1 (5 bases). Germline lookup yields CDR1 SGDLS and CDR2 YYNGEE. This CDR3 spans 15 amino acids. V was trimmed by 0 bases and J by 3 bases, leaving 13 bases between them. The CDR3 is CASSVAQGGGYEQYF. The CDR3 DNA reads as TGTGCCAGCAGCGTAGCTCAGGGCGGTGGCTACGAGCAGTACTTC.

The rearrangement uses TRBV18 and TRBJ1-1; 7 bases are a match to TRBD1. J lost 2 bases, V lost 4 bases, and 4 bases had no gene match. The CDR3 is 14 amino acids. In germline, CDR1 is KGHSH, CDR2 LQKENI. CDR3 amino acids: CASSLGQINTEAFF. The CDR3 bases are TGTGCCAGCTCACTGGGACAGATCAACACTGAAGCTTTCTTT.

The chain carries TRBV7-2 and TRBJ1-1, with D possibly being TRBD1 (5 bases). V was clipped by 5 bases and J by 10 bases, with 20 bases between them. The CDR3 extends over 14 amino acids. CDR1 and CDR2 (germline): SGHTA, FQGNSA. Here the CDR3 reads CASSPGYRNPGAFF. DNA of the CDR3: TGTGCCAGCAGCCCAGGCTACAGGAACCCGGGAGCTTTCTTT.

This chain joins TRBV5-3 and TRBJ1-1; possible D gene TRBD1, 5 bases. TRBV5-3 is known as an ORF, though its function is uncertain. This CDR3 is built from 17 residues. Trimming pared 4 bases from V and 3 bases from J, leaving 22 bases between. CDR3 DNA: TGTGCCAGAAGCCACCAGGGAACCCAAAGGGCGGACACTGAAGCTTTCTTT. Translated: CARSHQGTQRADTEAFF.

In its sample, this clone was seen once. The genes are TRBV30 and TRBJ2-7; 8 bases agree with TRBD2. CDR1 GTSNPN and CDR2 SVGIG come from the germline V gene (reference sequence). The CDR3 sequence is 14 residues long. The trim removed 2 bases at V and 4 bases at J, leaving 7 bases unmatched. The CDR3 region is CAWSRGGLRYEQYF. The CDR3, as DNA: TGTGCCTGGAGTCGCGGGGGGCTGAGGTACGAGCAGTACTTC.

This chain uses TRBV18 with TRBJ1-2; 7 nucleotides line up with TRBD1. J was trimmed by 3 bases and V by 6 bases; bases with no gene match: 7. In germline, CDR1 is KGHSH, CDR2 LQKENI. This CDR3 region has 14 residues. CDR3 in amino acids: CASSGGTDHYGYTF. In DNA form, the CDR3 reads TGTGCCAGCTCTGGGGGGACAGACCACTATGGCTACACCTTC.

This chain links TRBV29-1 with TRBJ2-7, with 9 bases lining up with TRBD1. J lost 5 bases, V lost 7 bases, and 9 bases had no gene match. The CDR3 has 13 residues. Germline V lookup: CDR1 SQVTM, CDR2 ANQGSEA. In DNA form, the CDR3 reads TGCAGCGCCGAAGGACAGGGGAACCACGAGCAGTACTTC. This sequence encodes CSAEGQGNHEQYF.

Comments on this clone: A read error may be the cause here, since a much bigger clone is one base away. The chain couples TRBV28 to TRBJ2-1; D remains unclear. The germline V gene encodes CDR1 MDHEN and CDR2 SYDVKM. V shed 5 bases and J shed 4 bases, with 3 bases lying between them. The CDR3 covers 11 residues. CDR3 nucleotide sequence: TGTGCCAGCAGTGGATACAATGAGCAGTTCTTC. It translates to CASSGYNEQFF.

The count of this clone is one. The chain carries TRBV4-1 and TRBJ2-5; D assignment may be TRBD1 or TRBD2 (5 bases each). The ends were cut back, 1 base at V and 2 bases at J, with 14 bases in the middle. Germline V gene lookup returns CDR1 MGHRA and CDR2 YSYEKL. This CDR3 has 16 amino acids. The CDR3 DNA sequence: TGCGCCAGCAGCCAAGGGTCCTTGGGGGTACAAGAGACCCAGTACTTC. Translation gives CASSQGSLGVQETQYF.

The J gene is TRBJ2-1, the V gene TRBV18; 14 positions match TRBD2. With 3 bases clipped from V and 7 bases from J, the junction kept 11 bases outside the gene matches. Looked up from germline, CDR1 is KGHSH and CDR2 is LQKENI. The CDR3 loop spans 18 amino acids. The CDR3 nucleotides read TGTGCCAGCTCACCCCCGGGACTAGCGGGAGCATGGACGAATGAGCAGTTCTTC. Protein product: CASSPPGLAGAWTNEQFF.

The V and J genes are TRBV5-1 and TRBJ1-1; the D is unclear. Germline V gene lookup returns CDR1 SGHRS and CDR2 YFSETQ. The CDR3 is 16 residues long. Trimming took 1 base from V and 1 from J, leaving 14 bases between them. The CDR3 protein is CASSLFRLRTNTEAFF. CDR3 DNA: TGCGCCAGCAGCTTGTTCCGTCTTCGTACGAACACTGAAGCTTTCTTT. Combining the CDR3 with reference TRBV5-1 and TRBJ1-1 gives the whole variable domain KAGVTQTPRYLIKTRGQQVTLSCSPISGHRSVSWYQQTPGQGLQFLFEYFSETQRNKGNFPGRFSGRQFSNSRSEMNVSTLELGDSALYLCASSLFRLRTNTEAFFGQGTRLTVV.